This TCR beta chain emerged from a study of T cell responses to AZD1222 COVID-19 vaccine. TCRdb's table, derived via immunoSEQ multiplex PCR, lists solely in-frame clones and lacks some. Among 90,000 to 110,000 clones, roughly 89% were seen once, and the ten largest hold about 40%. Per germline, CDR1 SGHDT and CDR2 YYEEEE. With 0 bases removed from V and 4 bases from J, the gap between germline ends came to 13 bases. The CDR3 covers 15 residues. Recipients boosted at about 4 weeks or about 12 weeks are pooled. The sequence was collected from an adult who received the AZD1222 COVID-19 vaccine. The rearrangement links TRBV5-6 to TRBJ2-5; D may be TRBD2 (6 bases). Sample: peripheral blood, taken 28 days after the second AZD1222 dose. Here the CDR3 DNA reads TGTGCCAGCAGCTTGGGGACTACGGGAGCAGAGACCCAGTACTTC. Its protein product is CASSLGTTGAETQYF.